Each of the 19 T cell receptor beta chains below was sequenced from the same sample in a study of identical twins. TCRdb reprocessed the 5' RACE reads via MiXCR and lists one record per CDR3 protein. The sample lists hundreds of thousands of distinct CDR3 sequences, 8.6% occurring once. This same sample was also taken into another study, of yellow fever vaccine responses in identical twins.

The sequencing sample was made of PBMCs. The receptors stem from a young woman in good health.

This clonotype showed up just a few times. The J gene is TRBJ2-4, the V gene TRBV3-1; 12 bases are a match to TRBD2. Germline-derived CDR1 and CDR2 are LGHDT and YNNKEL (reference sequence). V gave up 3 bases and J gave up 1 base; unmatched junction bases: 7. The CDR3 has 18 amino acids. Here the CDR3 reads CASSHGTSGFGAKNIQYF. CDR3 in DNA: TGTGCCAGCAGCCACGGGACTAGCGGGTTTGGGGCCAAAAACATTCAGTACTTC.

This clonotype was observed a few times. The chain combines TRBV4-3 with TRBJ2-7; 7 bases agree with TRBD2. Germline CDR1 and CDR2: LGHNA and YSLEER. V shed 1 base, J shed 2 bases, and the junction held 8 bases outside the gene matches. This CDR3 has 16 amino acids. Here the CDR3 DNA reads TGCGCCAGCAGCCAAGCAGGCCTAGCGGCTACCTACGAGCAGTACTTC. The encoded protein is CASSQAGLAATYEQYF.

This clonotype was recorded a few times. The chain couples TRBV6-2 or TRBV6-3 to TRBJ2-3; 11 nucleotides align to TRBD2. CDR3 length: 17 residues. CDR1 is MNHEY, CDR2 SVGEGT, per germline. The V and J ends lost 6 bases and 2 bases, in that order; junction bases with no gene match: 10. The CDR3 bases are TGTGCCAGCAGAAAACCAGGGACTAGCGGACCCACAGATACGCAGTATTTT. This encodes CASRKPGTSGPTDTQYF.

This clonotype was seen a handful of times. V is TRBV20-1 and J is TRBJ2-3; tentative D call: TRBD2 (5 bases). Trimming cost V 6 bases and J 2 bases, with 12 bases left between them. From germline, CDR1 is DFQATT and CDR2 SNEGSKA (reference sequence). The CDR3 loop spans 13 amino acids. The CDR3 nucleotides are TGCAGTGCACGGTACCGGGACACAGATACGCAGTATTTT. This translates into CSARYRDTDTQYF.

Many counts were recorded for this clonotype. This sequence joins TRBV7-9 and TRBJ2-7; TRBD1 aligns across 9 bases. V lost 2 bases to trimming and J lost 6 bases; unmatched junction nucleotides: 8. The CDR3 sequence is 15 residues long. Germline V lookup: CDR1 SEHNR, CDR2 FQNEAQ (reference sequence). In DNA, the CDR3 is TGTGCCAGCAGCTTACTGGGGGACAGGGATCTCGAGCAGTACTTC. It translates to CASSLLGDRDLEQYF. The entire variable domain, with the rest obtained from reference TRBV7-9 and TRBJ2-7, is as follows: DTGVSQNPRHKITKRGQNVTFRCDPISEHNRLYWYRQTLGQGPEFLTYFQNEAQLEKSRLLSDRFSAERPKGSFSTLEIQRTEQGDSAMYLCASSLLGDRDLEQYFGPGTRLTVT.

This clonotype occurred many times. The chain recombines TRBV29-1 with TRBJ2-2, with D perhaps TRBD1 (6 bases). The germline CDR1 and CDR2 sequences are SQVTM and ANQGSEA. This CDR3 is built from 14 residues. V was clipped by 4 bases and J by 2 bases, with 11 bases between them. The CDR3 DNA sequence: TGCAGCGTTGCACAGGGCCCCAACACCGGGGAGCTGTTTTTT. Translation gives CSVAQGPNTGELFF.

This clonotype was observed a handful of times. The rearrangement uses TRBV7-2 and TRBJ2-7; 8 bases are shared with TRBD1. The V gene end was trimmed by 5 bases and the J gene end by 6 bases; junction bases not matched to a gene: 12. The CDR3 totals 15 residues. Germline loops: CDR1 SGHTA, CDR2 FQGNSA. CDR3 coding DNA: TGTGCCAGCAGCCCCGGGACAGGTCGTAATGGCGAGCAGTACTTC. Its protein product is CASSPGTGRNGEQYF.

There are many counts of this clonotype. The chain carries TRBV29-1 and TRBJ2-7; 8 bases match TRBD1. J was trimmed by 1 base and V by 7 bases; bases with no gene match: 9. Germline V CDR1 and CDR2: SQVTM, ANQGSEA. This CDR3 region has 14 residues. CDR3 in amino acids: CSGAGTGRSYEQYF. Here the CDR3 DNA reads TGCAGCGGGGCCGGGACAGGAAGATCCTACGAGCAGTACTTC.

This clonotype is a singleton in its sample. At one of its ends the junction is not consistent with the germline gene, which may arise from a read error. The chain couples TRBV15 to TRBJ1-4; D possibly corresponds to TRBD1 (6 bases). CDR1 is LNHNV and CDR2 is YYDKDF in the germline V gene (reference sequence). The CDR3 loop spans 16 amino acids. CDR3 sequence reads: CATRRGGLTNNEKLFF. The CDR3 DNA sequence: TGTGCCACCAGGAGAGGGGGACTCACGAATAATGAAAAACTGTTTTTT.

This clonotype was seen a handful of times. The genes are TRBV18 and TRBJ2-3; 8 nucleotides line up with TRBD1. CDR1 is KGHSH and CDR2 is LQKENI in the germline V gene. Losses at the gene ends were 6 bases for V and 5 bases for J; bases not matched to a gene: 4. This CDR3 comprises 13 residues. CDR3 sequence: CASSGQGEDTQYF. The CDR3 DNA sequence: TGTGCCAGCTCCGGACAGGGAGAAGATACGCAGTATTTT.

This clonotype was counted between two and nine times. This sequence joins TRBV7-2 and TRBJ2-7; possible D gene TRBD2, 6 bases. The CDR3 sequence is 15 residues long. Trimming shortened V by 7 bases and J by 3 bases, and 19 bases separated the two germline ends. Germline loops: CDR1 SGHTA, CDR2 FQGNSA. The CDR3 DNA is TGTGCCAGCAAGTTAGCCCTAGGGACTTACTACGAGCAGTACTTC. It encodes CASKLALGTYYEQYF. Full variable domain (outside the CDR3, taken from reference TRBV7-2 and TRBJ2-7): GAGVSQSPSNKVTEKGKDVELRCDPISGHTALYWYRQSLGQGLEFLIYFQGNSAPDKSGLPSDRFSAERTGGSVSTLTIQRTQQEDSAVYLCASKLALGTYYEQYFGPGTRLTVT.

This clonotype was detected ten times or more. The V and J genes are TRBV2 and TRBJ1-1; TRBD1 is a possible D gene (6 bases). CDR1 SNHLY and CDR2 FYNNEI come from the germline V gene. Trimming shortened V by 7 bases and J by 0 bases, and 9 bases separated the two germline ends. The CDR3 is made up of 13 amino acids. The CDR3 protein is CASNQGLNTEAFF. CDR3 in DNA: TGTGCCAGCAACCAGGGGTTGAACACTGAAGCTTTCTTT.

This clonotype has ten or more counts. V is TRBV5-1 and J is TRBJ2-3, with TRBD1 identical over 8 bases. V was clipped by 3 bases and J by 5 bases; unmatched bases: 8. CDR1 is SGHRS, CDR2 YFSETQ, per germline. The CDR3 length is 15 residues. CDR3 nucleotide sequence: TGCGCCAGCAGCTCAATATCAGGGGGCCAAGATACGCAGTATTTT. Translating gives CASSSISGGQDTQYF.

This clonotype was observed at least ten times. The DNA of the CDR3 is TGCAGCGTTGAAGACCGGACGGTTAGCACAGATACGCAGTATTTT. As protein: CSVEDRTVSTDTQYF. The chain has TRBV29-1 and TRBJ2-3; D not certain. The germline V gene encodes CDR1 SQVTM and CDR2 ANQGSEA. V gave up 0 bases and J gave up 0 bases, with 10 bases separating them. There are 15 residues in the CDR3.

This clonotype was observed at least ten times. The CDR3 reads CASSLTGGYGYTF. In nucleotides, the CDR3 is TGTGCCAGCAGTTTGACAGGGGGCTATGGCTACACCTTC. The chain is built from TRBV12-3 or TRBV12-4 and TRBJ1-2; 9 bases line up with TRBD1. This CDR3 has 13 residues. V dropped 3 bases and J dropped 4; count of bases not matched to a gene: 0.

J is TRBJ2-7 and V is TRBV7-4; 9 bases fit TRBD2. Per germline, CDR1 SGHVT and CDR2 SQSDAQ. The V and J ends lost 1 base and 0 bases, in that order; junction bases with no gene match: 4. The CDR3 is 16 residues long. CDR3 region: CASSLVGSGGSYEQYF. In nucleotides, the CDR3 is TGTGCCAGCAGCTTAGTGGGTAGCGGGGGCTCCTACGAGCAGTACTTC.

The chain has TRBV20-1 and TRBJ2-7, with D hard to call. The CDR3 runs to 15 residues. V was shortened by 2 bases and J by 0 bases, with 14 bases between the two germline ends. CDR1 and CDR2 (germline): DFQATT, SNEGSKA (reference sequence). The DNA of the CDR3 is TGCAGTGCTAGACCTAATATGGACGCCTCCTACGAGCAGTACTTC. Residues: CSARPNMDASYEQYF.

About this clonotype itself: Sequence at one end of the junction differs from germline and may be a read error. This chain links TRBV12-3 or TRBV12-4 with TRBJ1-5; D possibly corresponds to TRBD1 (5 bases). The CDR3 runs 11 residues. The CDR3 here is CVSTLGGDQHF. The CDR3 DNA is TGTGTCAGCACCCTGGGGGGGGACCAGCATTTT.

This clonotype was detected ten times or more. The chain is built from TRBV7-2 and TRBJ1-1, with D possibly matching TRBD1 (6 bases). The length of the CDR3 is 14 residues. Germline loops: CDR1 SGHTA, CDR2 FQGNSA. Trimming stripped 2 bases from V and 1 base from J, with 8 bases between. The CDR3 bases are TGTGCCAGCAGCTTAACAGGGCGGAACACTGAAGCTTTCTTT. It is translated as CASSLTGRNTEAFF.